Below, 31 T cell receptor beta chains from the same sample are listed, as sequenced in a study of blood T cell repertoires in COVID-19. Here immunoSEQ multiplex PCR was the method, and the copy in TCRdb shows in-frame clones only, minus some. This table has 230,000 or so clones, around four fifths appearing once. The sample was peripheral blood. The receptor set was obtained from a young man with active or convalescent COVID-19.

This chain connects TRBV10-3 to TRBJ1-4; tentative D call: TRBD1 (6 bases). The CDR3 sequence is 14 residues long. The germline gives CDR1 ENHRY, CDR2 SYGVKD. Trimming pared 10 bases from V and 5 bases from J, leaving 17 bases between. CDR3 sequence: CATRQASSNEKLFF. The CDR3 coding sequence is TGTGCCACCAGACAGGCTAGTTCAAATGAAAAACTGTTTTTT.

The chain has TRBV5-1 and TRBJ2-7; TRBD2 agrees at 7 bases. Germline CDR1 and CDR2: SGHRS and YFSETQ. V shed 0 bases and J 9 bases; nucleotides not matched to a gene: 9. There are 14 residues in the CDR3. CDR3 nucleotides: TGCGCCAGCAGCTTGGCCCCCGGGGACTACCCGCAGTACTTC. Its translation is CASSLAPGDYPQYF.

V and J are TRBV7-9 and TRBJ1-2; 9 bases map to TRBD1. Germline values: CDR1 SEHNR, CDR2 FQNEAQ (reference sequence). V trimming: 5 bases; J trimming: 2 bases; junction bases outside the gene matches: 6. This CDR3 comprises 15 residues. The CDR3 DNA is TGTGCCAGCAGCCCTGGGACAGGGCTAAACTATGGCTACACCTTC. Protein product: CASSPGTGLNYGYTF. Full variable domain (outside the CDR3, taken from reference TRBV7-9 and TRBJ1-2): DTGVSQNPRHKITKRGQNVTFRCDPISEHNRLYWYRQTLGQGPEFLTYFQNEAQLEKSRLLSDRFSAERPKGSFSTLEIQRTEQGDSAMYLCASSPGTGLNYGYTFGSGTRLTVV.

The J gene is TRBJ2-1, the V gene TRBV12-3 or TRBV12-4; D unresolved. Trimming took off 9 bases at V and 8 bases at J, with 17 bases between the two ends. CDR3 length: 13 residues. The CDR3 here is CASELSGRDEQFF. CDR3 DNA: TGTGCCAGTGAACTCTCAGGTCGCGATGAGCAGTTCTTC.

V is TRBV9 and J is TRBJ1-2; the D is unclear. Trimming cost V 3 bases and J 0 bases, with 6 bases left between them. The CDR3 has 13 residues. The germline gives CDR1 SGDLS, CDR2 YYNGEE. Here the CDR3 reads CASSASANYGYTF. Here the CDR3 DNA reads TGTGCCAGCAGCGCTAGTGCTAACTATGGCTACACCTTC.

This clone was observed once. V usage is TRBV9 and J usage is TRBJ1-6, with D maybe TRBD1 (5 bases). CDR1 and CDR2 (germline): SGDLS, YYNGEE. The CDR3 extends over 12 amino acids. V was pared by 5 bases and J by 11 bases, with 11 bases between. The CDR3 spells CASRPGQAPLHF. CDR3 DNA: TGTGCCAGCAGGCCAGGGCAGGCACCCCTCCACTTT. The full variable domain, its missing parts supplied by reference TRBV9 and TRBJ1-6, is DSGVTQTPKHLITATGQRVTLRCSPRSGDLSVYWYQQSLDQGLQFLIQYYNGEERAKGNILERFSAQQFPDLHSELNLSSLELGDSALYFCASRPGQAPLHFGNGTRLTVT.

The chain uses TRBV6-4 and TRBJ1-6; possible D gene TRBD1, 5 bases. V was pared by 3 bases and J by 7 bases, with 7 bases between. CDR1 MRHNA and CDR2 SNTAGT come from the germline V gene. The CDR3 sequence is 13 residues long. CDR3 sequence (DNA): TGTGCCAGCAGTGAACAGGCCAATTCACCCCTCCACTTT. It translates to CASSEQANSPLHF.

The chain is built from TRBV30 and TRBJ2-7; 9 bases fit TRBD2. The CDR3 is 11 amino acids. The germline V gene encodes CDR1 GTSNPN and CDR2 SVGIG (reference sequence). Written as DNA, the CDR3 is TGTGGGTGCGGGAGGGCCCACGAGCAGTACTTC. It specifies CGCGRAHEQYF.

The chain couples TRBV19 to TRBJ1-1; 8 positions agree with TRBD1. Germline V gene data show CDR1 as LNHDA and CDR2 as SQIVND (reference sequence). The length of the CDR3 is 12 residues. V was clipped by 6 bases and J by 6 bases; unmatched bases: 3. The CDR3 loop reads CASRPQGAEAFF. DNA for the CDR3: TGTGCCAGTAGACCACAGGGGGCTGAAGCTTTCTTT.

This clone was picked up one time. V usage is TRBV15 and J usage is TRBJ1-4, with 9 bases matching TRBD1. V lost 0 bases, J lost 7 bases, and 18 bases stayed unmatched. The CDR3 length is 20 residues. The germline gives CDR1 LNHNV, CDR2 YYDKDF (reference sequence). This CDR3 is CATSRDYGDLGTGIFEKLFF. The CDR3 DNA sequence: TGTGCCACCAGCAGAGATTATGGGGATCTCGGGACAGGGATTTTTGAAAAACTGTTTTTT.

The J gene is TRBJ2-7, the V gene TRBV18; TRBD1 matches at 9 bases. The germline V gene has CDR1 KGHSH and CDR2 LQKENI. The J segment lost 7 bases and the V segment lost 2 bases, leaving 6 bases of the junction unmatched. The CDR3 is 14 residues long. CDR3 bases: TGTGCCAGCTCACCAATCGGGACAGGGATTGAGCAGTACTTC. It yields the protein CASSPIGTGIEQYF.

As regards this clone: This CDR3 is also generated by other DNA sequences in the sample. This rearrangement joins TRBV28 to TRBJ1-2; D is ambiguous. From germline, CDR1 is MDHEN and CDR2 SYDVKM. This CDR3 contains 12 residues. Trimming stripped 5 bases from V and 2 bases from J, with 6 bases between. The CDR3 sequence: CASSRGNYGYTF. The CDR3 DNA reads as TGTGCCAGCAGTCGAGGGAACTATGGCTACACCTTC.

The chain carries TRBV28 and TRBJ2-7; 7 bases are a match to TRBD1. Unmatched junction bases numbered 10, after V lost 5 bases and J lost 3 bases. The CDR3 extends over 15 amino acids. The germline V gene encodes CDR1 MDHEN and CDR2 SYDVKM. CDR3: CASSLSGQAVYEQYF. As DNA, the CDR3 is TGTGCCAGCAGTCTCTCCGGACAGGCCGTCTACGAGCAGTACTTC.

This clone was counted only a few times. The chain has TRBV6-5 and TRBJ1-6, with D unclear. The V end lost 0 bases, the J end lost 9 bases, and 12 bases lay between the germline ends. This CDR3 contains 15 residues. Germline V gene data show CDR1 as MNHEY and CDR2 as SVGAGI. In nucleotides, the CDR3 is TGTGCCAGCAGTTACTCGATCAGGTCAAGTTCACCCCTCCACTTT. It translates to CASSYSIRSSSPLHF.

The genes are TRBV9 and TRBJ1-1; 7 nucleotides line up with TRBD1. Germline V gene data show CDR1 as SGDLS and CDR2 as YYNGEE. Unmatched junction bases numbered 10, after V lost 3 bases and J lost 8 bases. The CDR3 sequence is 14 residues long. In nucleotides, the CDR3 is TGTGCCAGCAGCGGACGACAGGGCTTTGGGGAAGCTTTCTTT. Translating gives CASSGRQGFGEAFF.

The chain uses TRBV7-2 and TRBJ2-7, with 9 nucleotides matching TRBD2. Germline loops: CDR1 SGHTA, CDR2 FQGNSA. This CDR3 contains 16 residues. The junction had 6 bases not matched to a gene; V was cut back by 1 base and J by 2 bases. Here the CDR3 reads CASSLGAGGRTYEQYF. In nucleotides, the CDR3 is TGTGCCAGCAGCTTAGGCGCGGGGGGGCGGACCTACGAGCAGTACTTC.

This clone has a single count. Other nucleotide sequences in the sample specify the same CDR3. The chain couples TRBV7-9 to TRBJ2-7, with 15 bases aligning to TRBD2. This CDR3 is 16 amino acids long. V trimming: 5 bases; J trimming: 1 base; junction bases outside the gene matches: 3. Germline V gene sequence: CDR1 SEHNR, CDR2 FQNEAQ (reference sequence). CDR3 region: CASSPGLAGGSYEQYF. CDR3 in DNA: TGTGCCAGCAGCCCGGGACTAGCGGGGGGATCCTACGAGCAGTACTTC. Full variable domain (outside the CDR3, taken from reference TRBV7-9 and TRBJ2-7): DTGVSQNPRHKITKRGQNVTFRCDPISEHNRLYWYRQTLGQGPEFLTYFQNEAQLEKSRLLSDRFSAERPKGSFSTLEIQRTEQGDSAMYLCASSPGLAGGSYEQYFGPGTRLTVT.

This sequence joins TRBV7-9 and TRBJ2-1; D is possibly TRBD1 (6 bases). Trimming removed 1 base at V and 5 bases at J, with 12 bases between. Germline V gives CDR1 SEHNR, CDR2 FQNEAQ (reference sequence). This CDR3 is 15 amino acids long. The DNA for the CDR3 is TGTGCCAGCAGCTTAGAGACCAGGGGCAACAATGAGCAGTTCTTC. This translates into CASSLETRGNNEQFF.

Here the CDR3 DNA reads TGCGCCAGCAGCCAAGATCCGCGGGGGGGAGATACGCAGTATTTT. Protein sequence: CASSQDPRGGDTQYF. The J gene is TRBJ2-3, the V gene TRBV4-1, with 9 bases fitting TRBD2. The CDR3 is 15 residues long. Germline V gene sequence: CDR1 MGHRA, CDR2 YSYEKL. With V trimmed by 0 bases and J by 5 bases, 3 bases remained unmatched.

CDR3 sequence: CASSLGWASGNQPQHF. CDR3 DNA: TGTGCCAGCAGTTTAGGGTGGGCGTCGGGCAATCAGCCCCAGCATTTT. The chain links TRBV28 to TRBJ1-5; D unclear. CDR1 and CDR2 (germline): MDHEN, SYDVKM. Trimming took 2 bases from V and 2 from J, leaving 13 bases between them. The CDR3 is 16 residues long.

This rearrangement joins TRBV5-1 to TRBJ1-1; D may be TRBD1 (5 bases). With 2 bases removed from V and 6 bases from J, the gap between germline ends came to 17 bases. Germline CDR1 reads SGHRS; CDR2 reads YFSETQ. The CDR3 has 15 residues. The CDR3 DNA sequence: TGCGCCAGCAGCTTTGGGCAAACAGGAAGGGCTGAAGCTTTCTTT. Translation gives CASSFGQTGRAEAFF.

The chain employs TRBV5-1 and TRBJ2-7, with D possibly matching TRBD1 (5 bases). V shed 3 bases and J shed 3 bases, with 10 bases lying between them. Germline assignment: CDR1 SGHRS and CDR2 YFSETQ. The CDR3 has 13 amino acids. Here the CDR3 reads CASSYDSIYEQYF. For the CDR3, the DNA is TGCGCCAGCAGCTACGACAGTATCTACGAGCAGTACTTC.

V gene TRBV11-2 combines with J gene TRBJ2-7; D possibly corresponds to TRBD1 (5 bases). Germline CDR1 and CDR2: SGHAT and FQNNGV. The germline V and J ends were trimmed by 1 base and 3 bases, with 10 bases remaining between them. The CDR3 has 14 residues. CDR3 DNA: TGTGCCAGCAGCTTAGCCGCAGGGATCTACGAGCAGTACTTC. Protein sequence: CASSLAAGIYEQYF.

The V call is TRBV4-1, the J call TRBJ1-4, with D unclear. V shed 0 bases and J shed 7 bases, with 12 bases lying between them. CDR1 is MGHRA, CDR2 YSYEKL, per germline. The CDR3 sequence is 15 residues long. CDR3 residues: CASSQDPYSPEKLFF. The CDR3 region has the DNA TGCGCCAGCAGCCAAGATCCTTATTCTCCTGAAAAACTGTTTTTT.

The chain has TRBV2 and TRBJ2-3; TRBD2 might be the D (8 bases). Trimming took 6 bases from V and 5 from J, leaving 18 bases between them. Germline-derived CDR1 and CDR2 are SNHLY and FYNNEI. The CDR3 covers 15 residues. The CDR3 nucleotides are TGTGCCAGCAGACGGGACAGTCGGGGGGGAGATACGCAGTATTTT. Its protein is CASRRDSRGGDTQYF.

J is TRBJ2-2 and V is TRBV5-1; D is perhaps TRBD1 (5 bases). Germline V gene data show CDR1 as SGHRS and CDR2 as YFSETQ. The CDR3 is 13 amino acids. Trimming took 4 bases from V and 5 from J, leaving 9 bases between them. The CDR3 DNA sequence: TGCGCCAGCAGCCCCCAGGGTACCGGGGAGCTGTTTTTT. This sequence encodes CASSPQGTGELFF.

The V call is TRBV28, the J call TRBJ2-1; 7 bases are shared with TRBD1. The CDR3 is 14 amino acids. V shed 8 bases, J shed 6 bases, and the junction held 10 bases outside the gene matches. Germline values: CDR1 MDHEN, CDR2 SYDVKM. CDR3 sequence (DNA): TGTGCCAGCGGACGACAGGGCAATGGCAATGAGCAGTTCTTC. It codes for CASGRQGNGNEQFF.

The chain links TRBV28 to TRBJ2-7; D not resolved. Germline assignment: CDR1 MDHEN and CDR2 SYDVKM. The CDR3 totals 11 residues. Trimming left V 7 bases short and J 8 bases short, with 12 bases between. Here the CDR3 DNA reads TGTGCCAGCACCCAAACCAAGCAGCAGTACTTC. This codes for CASTQTKQQYF.

This clone came up a few times. The rearrangement uses TRBV15 and TRBJ2-1, with 9 bases aligning to TRBD2. Germline assignment: CDR1 LNHNV and CDR2 YYDKDF (reference sequence). The CDR3 has 13 amino acids. After removal of 6 bases from V and 9 bases from J, the junction contained 6 bases not matched to a gene. The CDR3 sequence: CATRASGGTEQFF. The CDR3 nucleotides read TGTGCCACCAGGGCAAGCGGGGGGACTGAGCAGTTCTTC.

V usage is TRBV7-9 and J usage is TRBJ1-1; D unclear. The CDR3 consists of 15 residues. Germline V gives CDR1 SEHNR, CDR2 FQNEAQ (reference sequence). The V end lost 0 bases, the J end lost 5 bases, and 13 bases lay between the germline ends. In DNA form, the CDR3 reads TGTGCCAGCAGCTTAGCGCAGAGTAGCCGGACTGAAGCTTTCTTT. It codes for CASSLAQSSRTEAFF.

The chain has TRBV4-2 and TRBJ2-5; 12 bases are a match to TRBD2. The junction had 10 bases not matched to a gene; V was cut back by 1 base and J by 4 bases. In germline, CDR1 is LGHNA, CDR2 YNFKEQ. The CDR3 length is 18 residues. Written as DNA, the CDR3 is TGTGCCAGCAGCCAAGTGGCTAGCGGGGGGGCAGATGGAGAGACCCAGTACTTC. This codes for CASSQVASGGADGETQYF.